The T cell receptor (beta chain) described here comes from a study of blood T cell repertoires in COVID-19. Overall study context: Acute and convalescent COVID-19 samples came from the United States, Italy and Spain.

In the original workflow: For nucleated cells, counts were estimated from reference gene primer amplification. Only in-frame clones appear in the TCRdb table, and some are missing; sequencing was by immunoSEQ multiplex PCR. V and J calls plus clone size are reproduced from that table; the DNA served to infer D and trimming. The repertoire consists of around 420,000 clones, with approximately 91% occurring once and the leading ten covering 2% to 2.5%. The participants were between about 18 and 95 years old and came from under 25 US areas. The CDR3 covers 13 residues. Between the trimmed V and J ends, which lost 4 bases and 7 bases, there was a span of 9 bases. Germline CDR1 reads SGHRS; CDR2 reads YFSETQ.

Sequencing used PBMCs or T cells enriched from blood (not recorded which). The rearrangement uses TRBV5-1 and TRBJ1-6, with a weak D call TRBD1 (5 bases). This receptor was obtained from a woman aged 40 to 50 with acute COVID-19. The CDR3 spells CASSDSDNSPLHF. In nucleotides, the CDR3 is TGCGCCAGCAGCGACAGCGACAATTCACCCCTCCACTTT.